Reported below is one T cell receptor beta chain. Its antigen is still unknown. Base qualities were left out, and no much larger clone turns up one base away. The entry originates in a study of CD8 T cells in ankylosing spondylitis (dated by TCRdb to 2016 to 2017). Looking at the study overall: The study set out to find disease-linked TCR variants by profiling T cell receptor beta repertoires in ankylosing spondylitis patients and healthy donors. Peripheral blood was sampled, and synovial fluid was also collected from ankylosing spondylitis patients. In total, the full study cohort was made up of 108 healthy donors and 25 to 30 ankylosing spondylitis patients. Results and caveats for the whole study, not just this receptor: Significant enrichment of the disease-linked clones was reported in matched synovial fluid samples from ankylosing spondylitis patients. A CD8+ phenotype was shown by the disease-linked clones, which were found at relatively low frequencies in peripheral blood. A TCR beta motif of several highly homologous amino acid variants appeared characteristic of blood from ankylosing spondylitis patients. Some motif variants had previously been reported in the synovial fluid and blood of reactive arthritis patients, which suggests shared mechanisms of disease initiation.

According to the germline V gene, CDR1 reads SGHTA and CDR2 reads FQGTGA. The CDR3, from cysteine to phenylalanine, totals 14 residues. The kept DNA is CDR3 alone, 42 bases in frame from the first base. V is cut by 0 bases and J by 7 bases, and the space between the germline ends is 11 bases. The reads were generated on an Illumina HiSeq 2500. Quantitative 5'-RACE with molecular barcodes was the method used to prepare the TCR beta libraries. In the original analysis: A new computational method based on a probabilistic model of VDJ rearrangement was used to identify disease-linked TCR variants. The public reads were reprocessed in TCRdb via fastp at Q25 and MiXCR, keeping in-frame beta chains. One record per CDR3 amino acid sequence lists the most common genes and DNA. The V and J calls reflect TCRdb's pipeline rather than the authors' work. For this sample there are 200,000 to 250,000 distinct CDR3 sequences; roughly 10% appear just once. The biggest ten clones account for roughly 6.8% of the sample.

This clonotype originated in a male donor with ankylosing spondylitis or in good health (not recorded which). The material sequenced was blood, either unsorted or a sorted T cell fraction (not recorded which). The V and J genes are TRBV7-3 and TRBJ2-3, and perhaps TRBD2 as D gene, on 5 matching bases. The CDR3 protein sequence reads: CASSLTGGANTQYF. The nucleotide sequence reads as follows: TGTGCCAGCAGCTTAACCGGAGGAGCGAATACGCAGTATTTT.